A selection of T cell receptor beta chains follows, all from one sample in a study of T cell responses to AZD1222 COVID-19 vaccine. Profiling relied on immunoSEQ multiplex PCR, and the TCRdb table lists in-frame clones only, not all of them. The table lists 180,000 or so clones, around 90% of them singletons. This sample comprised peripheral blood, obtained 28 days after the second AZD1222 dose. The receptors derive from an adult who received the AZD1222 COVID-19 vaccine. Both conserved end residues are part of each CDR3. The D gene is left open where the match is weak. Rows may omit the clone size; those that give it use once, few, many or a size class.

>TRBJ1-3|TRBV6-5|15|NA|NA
TGTGCCAGCAGTTCACGACGGGACTCTGGAAACACCATATATTTT
CASSSRRDSGNTIYF
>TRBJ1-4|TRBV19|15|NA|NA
TGTGCCAGTACCCCCAGGGGCAGGGACCACGAAAAACTGTTTTTT
CASTPRGRDHEKLFF
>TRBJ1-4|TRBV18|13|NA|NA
TGTGCCAGCTCACCGAGCAGCAATGAAAAACTGTTTTTT
CASSPSSNEKLFF
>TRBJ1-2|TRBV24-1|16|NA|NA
TGTGCCACCAGTGATTCTAACTCGCAGGGATCCTATGGCTACACCTTC
CATSDSNSQGSYGYTF
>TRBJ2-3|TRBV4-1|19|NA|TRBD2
TGCGCCAGCAGCCAAGAGGGCGGACTAGCGGGGTCTAGCACAGATACGCAGTATTTT
CASSQEGGLAGSSTDTQYF
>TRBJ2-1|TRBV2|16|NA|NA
TGTGCCAGCAGTGAAGCGGGTAGCGGTAGGGGGAATGAGCAGTTCTTC
CASSEAGSGRGNEQFF
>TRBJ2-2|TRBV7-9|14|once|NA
TGTGCCAGCAGGGGGAATTCTAACACCGGGGAGCTGTTTTTT
CASRGNSNTGELFF
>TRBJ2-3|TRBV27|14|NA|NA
TGTGCCAGCAGGCGTACGGGGCGCACAGATACGCAGTATTTT
CASRRTGRTDTQYF
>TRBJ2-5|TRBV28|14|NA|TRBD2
TGTGCCAGCAGTTCCCATAGCGGGATAGAGACCCAGTACTTC
CASSSHSGIETQYF
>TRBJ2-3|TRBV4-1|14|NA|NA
TGCGCCAGCAGCCTCACCGAAGGGACAGATACGCAGTATTTT
CASSLTEGTDTQYF
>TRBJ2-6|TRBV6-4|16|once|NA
TGTGCCAGCAGTGAGGGATCTTCGGGAGGGGCCAACGTCCTGACTTTC
CASSEGSSGGANVLTF
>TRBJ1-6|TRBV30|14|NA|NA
TGTGCCTGGAGTGTATCCGGGGGCACTTCACCCCTCCACTTT
CAWSVSGGTSPLHF
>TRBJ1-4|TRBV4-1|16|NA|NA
TGCGCCAGCAGCCAGCTCTCGAGACCGATTAATGAAAAACTGTTTTTT
CASSQLSRPINEKLFF
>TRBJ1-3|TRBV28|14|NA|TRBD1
TGTGCCAGCAACGGACAGGAACATGGAAACACCATATATTTT
CASNGQEHGNTIYF
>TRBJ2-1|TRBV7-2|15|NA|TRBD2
TGTGCCAGCAGCTCGACTAGCGGGAGAGGCTCTGAGCAGTTCTTC
CASSSTSGRGSEQFF
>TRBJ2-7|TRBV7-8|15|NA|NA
TGTGCCAGCAGCTTAAAGGCTTCGGGCCAGCCTGTGCAGTACTTC
CASSLKASGQPVQYF
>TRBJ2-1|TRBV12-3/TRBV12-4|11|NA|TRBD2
TGTGCCAGCAGCCTGGGGGGGGAGCAGTTCTTC
CASSLGGEQFF
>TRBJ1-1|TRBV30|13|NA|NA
TGTGCCTGGAACTACGAGGGGAACACTGAAGCTTTCTTT
CAWNYEGNTEAFF
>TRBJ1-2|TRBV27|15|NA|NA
TGTGCCAGCAGTTCACGTGGAGGTTTTAACTATGGCTACACCTTC
CASSSRGGFNYGYTF
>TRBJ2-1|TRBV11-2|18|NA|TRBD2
TGTGCCAGCAGCACCCCCAGGACTAGCGGGGGGCAAAACAATGAGCAGTTCTTC
CASSTPRTSGGQNNEQFF
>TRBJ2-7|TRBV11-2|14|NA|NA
TGTGCCAGCAGCTTAGAAACAGGGAGAGCCGAGCAGTACTTC
CASSLETGRAEQYF
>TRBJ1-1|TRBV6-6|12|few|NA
TGTGCCAGCAGGGCCCAGTACACTGAAGCTTTCTTT
CASRAQYTEAFF